This section outlines one T cell receptor beta chain sequence together with its context. This table comes from immunoSEQ multiplex PCR, and its TCRdb copy is limited to in-frame clones, with some not included. The table lists hundreds of thousands of clones, 89% of them singletons. CDR3 length: 14 residues. These data come from a study of blood T cell repertoires in COVID-19. The wider study: Sample material is recorded as cDNA or gDNA derived from T cells, B-cell-depleted T cells, or PBMCs.

This receptor was taken from a man aged 55 to 70 who had recovered from COVID-19. Sequenced input: PBMCs or T cells enriched from blood (not recorded which). The chain recombines TRBV21-1 with TRBJ2-4; TRBD1 is the table's D call and was not checked against the DNA. TRBV21-1 is a pseudogene locus. DNA of the CDR3: TGTGCCAGCACGCGTACAGGGGGCCTAAACATTCAGTACTTC. This sequence encodes CASTRTGGLNIQYF.